This T cell receptor beta chain came from a study of T cells in Graves' hyperthyroidism and ophthalmopathy. Whole-study context: Prior to any treatment, at the point of initial diagnosis, peripheral blood was collected.

The CDR3 covers 16 residues. V dropped 5 bases and J dropped 0; count of bases not matched to a gene: 7. General study points: Ophthalmopathy was separated from stable hyperthyroidism by a 13 V-J model.

Many counts were recorded for this clonotype. Its antigen is unidentified. TCR beta CDR3 sequences were amplified from RNA transcripts. The HTBI primer set served for first-round RT-PCR of the TCR CDR3. TCRdb recomputed calls from the multiplex PCR reads with MiXCR, one row per CDR3 protein. The data contain 400,000 to 500,000 distinct CDR3 sequences, over 13% of them seen just once; the ten biggest clones take up 15% to 20%. Hyperthyroidism was newly diagnosed in patients aged 18 to 65 (duration under 2 months). This TCR was recovered from a young woman with Graves' hyperthyroidism. The chain joins TRBV12-3 or TRBV12-4 to TRBJ1-1; 9 nucleotides line up with TRBD1. The sample comprised blood. For the CDR3, the DNA is TGTGCCAGCAGTCCCACAGGGGGCCTTATGAACACTGAAGCTTTCTTT. Protein sequence: CASSPTGGLMNTEAFF.